The text below deals with one T cell receptor beta chain. This CDR3 has 15 amino acids. Trimming cost V 1 base and J 4 bases, with 10 bases left between them. CDR1 is MNHNS, CDR2 SASEGT, per germline. The entry originates in a study of control samples from healthy donors and cancer patients. Sequenced by immunoSEQ multiplex PCR; TCRdb stores in-frame clones only, minus some. The sample has 130,000 or so clones, around 87% seen once. The sequence was collected from a man aged 60 to 69 in good health. The sample taken for sequencing was blood. The chain carries TRBV6-1 and TRBJ2-2; D is possibly TRBD1 (6 bases). The chain's CDR3 is CASSEDRVVTGELFF. CDR3 DNA: TGTGCCAGCAGTGAAGACAGGGTGGTCACCGGGGAGCTGTTTTTT.